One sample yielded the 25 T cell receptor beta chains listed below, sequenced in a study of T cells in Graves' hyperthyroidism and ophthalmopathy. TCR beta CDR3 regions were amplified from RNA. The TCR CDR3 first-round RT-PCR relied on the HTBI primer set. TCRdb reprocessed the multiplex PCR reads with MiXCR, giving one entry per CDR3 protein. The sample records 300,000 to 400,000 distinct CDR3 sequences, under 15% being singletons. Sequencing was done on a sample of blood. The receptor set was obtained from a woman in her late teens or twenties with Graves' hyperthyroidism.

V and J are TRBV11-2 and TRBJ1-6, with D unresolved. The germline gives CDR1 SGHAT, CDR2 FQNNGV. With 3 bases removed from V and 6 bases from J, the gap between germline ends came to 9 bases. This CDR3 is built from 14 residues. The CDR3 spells CASSLWRLNSPLHF. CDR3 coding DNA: TGTGCCAGCAGCTTGTGGCGGCTTAATTCACCCCTCCACTTT. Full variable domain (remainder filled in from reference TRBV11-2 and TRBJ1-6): EAGVAQSPRYKIIEKRQSVAFWCNPISGHATLYWYQQILGQGPKLLIQFQNNGVVDDSQLPKDRFSAERLKGVDSTLKIQPAKLEDSAVYLCASSLWRLNSPLHFGNGTRLTVT.

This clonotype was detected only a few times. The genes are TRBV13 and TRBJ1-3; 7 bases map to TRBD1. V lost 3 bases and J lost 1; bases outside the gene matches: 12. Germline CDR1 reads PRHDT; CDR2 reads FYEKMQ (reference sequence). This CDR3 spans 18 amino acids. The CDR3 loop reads CASSFINQGQPSGNTIYF. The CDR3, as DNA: TGTGCCAGCAGCTTCATAAACCAGGGACAGCCTTCTGGAAACACCATATATTTT.

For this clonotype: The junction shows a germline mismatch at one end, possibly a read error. The DNA of the CDR3 is TGTGCCGGCAGCTTAGGAGGCGAAGGTATGGCAGATACGCAGTATTTT. It translates to CAGSLGGEGMADTQYF. V and J are TRBV7-2 and TRBJ2-3; D might be TRBD2 (5 bases). The CDR3 consists of 16 residues. Germline lookup yields CDR1 SGHTA and CDR2 FQGNSA. The whole variable domain, remainder taken from reference TRBV7-2 and TRBJ2-3, is GAGVSQSPSNKVTEKGKDVELRCDPISGHTALYWYRQSLGQGLEFLIYFQGNSAPDKSGLPSDRFSAERTGGSVSTLTIQRTQQEDSAVYLCAGSLGGEGMADTQYFGPGTRLTVL.

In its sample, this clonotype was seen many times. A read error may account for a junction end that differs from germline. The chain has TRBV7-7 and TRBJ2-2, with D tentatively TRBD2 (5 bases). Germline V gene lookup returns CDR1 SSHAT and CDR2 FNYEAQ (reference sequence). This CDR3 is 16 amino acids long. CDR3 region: CASSLEGGGNTGELFF. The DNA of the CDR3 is TGTGCTAGCAGCTTAGAAGGAGGAGGCAACACCGGGGAGCTGTTTTTT.

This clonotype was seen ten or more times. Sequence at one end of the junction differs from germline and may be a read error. Here the CDR3 DNA reads TGTGCCAGCAGTAAAGCTAGCACAGATACGCAGTATTTT. It codes for CASSKASTDTQYF. The chain carries TRBV2 and TRBJ2-3, with D unclear. Germline CDR1 SNHLY, CDR2 FYNNEI. The CDR3 has 13 amino acids.

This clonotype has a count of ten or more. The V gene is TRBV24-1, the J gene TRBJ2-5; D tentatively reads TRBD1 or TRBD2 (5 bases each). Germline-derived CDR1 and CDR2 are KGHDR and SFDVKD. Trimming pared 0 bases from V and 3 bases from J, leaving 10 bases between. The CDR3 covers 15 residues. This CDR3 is CATSDLGTEKETQYF. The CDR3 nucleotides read TGTGCCACCAGTGATTTGGGGACCGAGAAAGAGACCCAGTACTTC.

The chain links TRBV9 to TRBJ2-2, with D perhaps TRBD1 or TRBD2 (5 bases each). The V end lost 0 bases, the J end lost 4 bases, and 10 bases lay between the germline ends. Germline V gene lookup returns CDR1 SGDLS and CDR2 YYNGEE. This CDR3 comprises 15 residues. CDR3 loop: CASSVGDATTGELFF. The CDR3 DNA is TGTGCCAGCAGCGTAGGGGACGCAACCACCGGGGAGCTGTTTTTT.

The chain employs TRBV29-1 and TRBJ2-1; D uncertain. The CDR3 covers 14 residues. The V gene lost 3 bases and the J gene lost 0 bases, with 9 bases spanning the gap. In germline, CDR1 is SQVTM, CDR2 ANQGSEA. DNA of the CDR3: TGCAGCGTTGACTCCTTAAGCTCCTACAATGAGCAGTTCTTC. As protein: CSVDSLSSYNEQFF.

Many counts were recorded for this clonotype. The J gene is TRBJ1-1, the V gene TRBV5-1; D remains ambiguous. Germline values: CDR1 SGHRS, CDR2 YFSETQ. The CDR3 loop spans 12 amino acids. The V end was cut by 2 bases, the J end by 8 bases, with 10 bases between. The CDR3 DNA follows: TGCGCCAGCAGCTTAAACCGGAGGGAAGCTTTCTTT. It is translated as CASSLNRREAFF.

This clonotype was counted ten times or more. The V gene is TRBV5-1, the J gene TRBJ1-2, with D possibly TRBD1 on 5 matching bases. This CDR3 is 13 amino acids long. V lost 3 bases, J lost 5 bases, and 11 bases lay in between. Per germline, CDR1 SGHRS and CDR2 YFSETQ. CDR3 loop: CASSWGEGYGYTF. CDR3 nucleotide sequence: TGCGCCAGCAGCTGGGGGGAAGGATATGGCTACACCTTC.

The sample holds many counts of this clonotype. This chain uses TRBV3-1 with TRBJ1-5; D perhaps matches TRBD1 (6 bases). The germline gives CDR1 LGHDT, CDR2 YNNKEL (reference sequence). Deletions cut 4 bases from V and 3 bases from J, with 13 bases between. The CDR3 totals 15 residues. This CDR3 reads CASSPDSWSNQPQHF. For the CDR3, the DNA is TGTGCCAGCAGCCCGGACAGTTGGTCCAATCAGCCCCAGCATTTT. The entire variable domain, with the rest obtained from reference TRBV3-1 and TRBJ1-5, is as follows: DTAVSQTPKYLVTQMGNDKSIKCEQNLGHDTMYWYKQDSKKFLKIMFSYNNKELIINETVPNRFSPKSPDKAHLNLHINSLELGDSAVYFCASSPDSWSNQPQHFGDGTRLSIL.

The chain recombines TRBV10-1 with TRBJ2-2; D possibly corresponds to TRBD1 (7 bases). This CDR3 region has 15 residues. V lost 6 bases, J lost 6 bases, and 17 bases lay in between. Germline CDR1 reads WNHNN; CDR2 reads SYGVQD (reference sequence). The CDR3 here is CASSRDSGLAGELFF. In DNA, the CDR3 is TGCGCCAGCAGCAGGGACAGCGGGTTGGCCGGGGAGCTGTTTTTT.

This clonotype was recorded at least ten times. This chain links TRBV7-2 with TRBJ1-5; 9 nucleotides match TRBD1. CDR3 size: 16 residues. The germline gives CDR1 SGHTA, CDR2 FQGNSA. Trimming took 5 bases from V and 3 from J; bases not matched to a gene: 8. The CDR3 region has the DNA TGTGCCAGCAGCATTACCGGGACAGGGCACAATCAGCCCCAGCATTTT. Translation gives CASSITGTGHNQPQHF.

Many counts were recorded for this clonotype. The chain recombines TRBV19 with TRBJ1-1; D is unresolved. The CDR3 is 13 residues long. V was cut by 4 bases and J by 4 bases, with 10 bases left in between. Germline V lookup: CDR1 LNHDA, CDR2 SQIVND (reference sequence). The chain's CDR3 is CASSTRIGTEAFF. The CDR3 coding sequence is TGTGCCAGTAGTACCAGAATCGGCACTGAAGCTTTCTTT. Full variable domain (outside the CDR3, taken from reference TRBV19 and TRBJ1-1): DGGITQSPKYLFRKEGQNVTLSCEQNLNHDAMYWYRQDPGQGLRLIYYSQIVNDFQKGDIAEGYSVSREKKESFPLTVTSAQKNPTAFYLCASSTRIGTEAFFGQGTRLTVV.

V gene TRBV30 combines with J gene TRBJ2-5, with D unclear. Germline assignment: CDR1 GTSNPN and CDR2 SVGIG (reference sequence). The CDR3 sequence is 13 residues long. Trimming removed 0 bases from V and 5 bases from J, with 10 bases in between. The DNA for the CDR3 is TGTGCCTGGAGTGTAACAGTCCTGGAGACCCAGTACTTC. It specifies CAWSVTVLETQYF.

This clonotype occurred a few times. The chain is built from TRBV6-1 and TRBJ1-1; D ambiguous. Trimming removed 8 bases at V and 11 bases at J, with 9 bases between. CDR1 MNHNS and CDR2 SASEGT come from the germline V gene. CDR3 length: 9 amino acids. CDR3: CASREEAFF. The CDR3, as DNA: TGTGCCAGCCGAGAAGAGGCTTTCTTT.

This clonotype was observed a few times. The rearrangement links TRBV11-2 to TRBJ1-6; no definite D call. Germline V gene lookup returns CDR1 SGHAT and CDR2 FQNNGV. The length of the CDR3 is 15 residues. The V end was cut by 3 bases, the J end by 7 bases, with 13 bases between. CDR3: CASSLRESGNSPLHF. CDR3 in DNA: TGTGCCAGCAGCTTGAGGGAATCGGGAAATTCACCCCTCCACTTT. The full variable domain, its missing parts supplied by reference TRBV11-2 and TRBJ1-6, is EAGVAQSPRYKIIEKRQSVAFWCNPISGHATLYWYQQILGQGPKLLIQFQNNGVVDDSQLPKDRFSAERLKGVDSTLKIQPAKLEDSAVYLCASSLRESGNSPLHFGNGTRLTVT.

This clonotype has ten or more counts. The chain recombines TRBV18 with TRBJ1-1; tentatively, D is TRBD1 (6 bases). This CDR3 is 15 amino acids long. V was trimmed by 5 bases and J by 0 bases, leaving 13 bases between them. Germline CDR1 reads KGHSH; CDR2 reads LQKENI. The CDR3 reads CASSAGGGMNTEAFF. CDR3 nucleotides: TGTGCCAGCTCAGCCGGGGGGGGCATGAACACTGAAGCTTTCTTT.

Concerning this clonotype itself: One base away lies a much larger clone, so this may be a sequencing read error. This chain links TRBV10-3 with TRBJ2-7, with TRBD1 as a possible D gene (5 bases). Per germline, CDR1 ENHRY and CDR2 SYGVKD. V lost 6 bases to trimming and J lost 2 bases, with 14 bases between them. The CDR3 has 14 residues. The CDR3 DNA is TGTGCCATCAGGGGCGCAGGGAACCCCTACGAGCAGTACTTC. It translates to CAIRGAGNPYEQYF.

The CDR3 region is CASSRDAYEQYF. Here the CDR3 DNA reads TGTGCCAGCAGTCGGGATGCCTACGAGCAGTACTTC. The V and J genes are TRBV6-2 or TRBV6-3 and TRBJ2-7; D is perhaps TRBD2 (5 bases). Germline CDR1 and CDR2: MNHEY and SVGEGT. This CDR3 is built from 12 residues. V dropped 5 bases and J dropped 2 bases, with 7 bases sitting between them.

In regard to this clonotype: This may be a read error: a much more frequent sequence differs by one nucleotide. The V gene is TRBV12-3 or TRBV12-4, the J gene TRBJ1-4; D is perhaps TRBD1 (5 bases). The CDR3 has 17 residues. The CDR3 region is CASSPGEAEGKNENLFF. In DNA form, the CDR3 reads TGTGCCAGCAGTCCCGGGGAGGCGGAGGGGAAGAATGAAAACCTGTTTTTT.

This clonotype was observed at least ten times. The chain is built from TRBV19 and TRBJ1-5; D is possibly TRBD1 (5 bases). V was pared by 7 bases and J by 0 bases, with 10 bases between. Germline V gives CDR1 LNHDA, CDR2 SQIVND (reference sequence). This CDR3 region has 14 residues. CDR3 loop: CASKEGNSNQPQHF. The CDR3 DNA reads TGTGCCAGTAAAGAGGGGAATAGCAATCAGCCCCAGCATTTT.

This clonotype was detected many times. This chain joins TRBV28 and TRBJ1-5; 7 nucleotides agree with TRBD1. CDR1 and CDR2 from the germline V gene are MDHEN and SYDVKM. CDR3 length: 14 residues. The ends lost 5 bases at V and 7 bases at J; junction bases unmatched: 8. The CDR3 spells CASSPTGRGQPQHF. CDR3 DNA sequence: TGTGCCAGCAGTCCGACAGGGAGGGGACAGCCCCAGCATTTT.

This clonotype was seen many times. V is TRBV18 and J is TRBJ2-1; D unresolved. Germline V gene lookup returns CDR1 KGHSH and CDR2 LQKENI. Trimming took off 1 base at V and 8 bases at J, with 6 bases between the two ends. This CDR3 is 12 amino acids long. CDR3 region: CASSPQGDEQFF. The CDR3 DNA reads TGTGCCAGCTCACCACAGGGCGATGAGCAGTTCTTC.

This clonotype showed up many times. The CDR3 region has the DNA TGCAGTGCTAGTCGGGGGACCTACAATGAGCAGTTCTTC. Its translation is CSASRGTYNEQFF. The chain carries TRBV20-1 and TRBJ2-1, with a weak D call TRBD2 (6 bases). Trimming cost V 3 bases and J 2 bases, with 8 bases left between them. The CDR3 loop spans 13 amino acids. Germline lookup yields CDR1 DFQATT and CDR2 SNEGSKA (reference sequence).